This entry concerns a single TCR beta chain. The repertoire was sequenced with immunoSEQ multiplex PCR; TCRdb's copy has only in-frame clones and lacks some. The table shows over 100,000 clones, with approximately 92% occurring only once. The data derive from a study of blood T cell repertoires in COVID-19. After removal of 3 bases from V and 7 bases from J, the junction contained 9 bases not matched to a gene. This CDR3 is built from 15 residues. Germline loops: CDR1 LGHDT, CDR2 YNNKEL (reference sequence). This sequence originates from a man aged 18 to 35 with acute or convalescent COVID-19. This rearrangement joins TRBV3-1 (or the pseudogene TRBV3-2) to TRBJ1-5; TRBD1 matches 7 bases. Sequencing was carried out using peripheral blood. In nucleotides, the CDR3 is TGTGCCAGCAGCCACTCGGCAGGGGGAAGGCAGCCCCAGCATTTT. Translation gives CASSHSAGGRQPQHF.